Listed below are T cell receptor beta chains from one sample, sequenced in a study of T-cell reconstitution after alpha-beta-depleted transplantation in children. Via MiXCR, TCRdb re-called the PCR reads, giving one row per CDR3 protein. Of 500,000 to 600,000 distinct CDR3 sequences in the sample, roughly 27% were seen once. The sequencing used PBMCs, collected before TCRalphabeta/CD19-depleted stem cell transplant. These receptor sequences come from a boy younger than two with Wiskott-Aldrich syndrome, due to receive a stem cell transplant. CDR3s include the opening cysteine and the closing phenylalanine or tryptophan. D genes are given only for firm matches. The size field is filled for only some rows; it gives once, few, many or a size class.

abundance	v_gene	j_gene	d_gene	CDR3aa	CDR3nt
NA	TRBV20-1	TRBJ2-1	NA	CSATRDPPYNEQFF	TGCAGTGCAACCCGGGACCCTCCCTACAATGAGCAGTTCTTC
NA	TRBV12-3/TRBV12-4	TRBJ2-1	NA	CASSFEGGAYNEQFF	TGTGCCAGCAGTTTTGAGGGAGGCGCCTACAATGAGCAGTTCTTC
NA	TRBV5-1	TRBJ2-7	TRBD2	CASSWGPLAGGTYEQYF	TGCGCCAGCAGCTGGGGGCCACTAGCGGGAGGCACCTACGAGCAGTACTTC
NA	TRBV30	TRBJ2-1	TRBD2	CACGPWGGEQFF	TGTGCCTGCGGACCCTGGGGGGGTGAGCAGTTCTTC
NA	TRBV5-1	TRBJ2-1	NA	CASSLAAQTGEQFF	TGCGCCAGCAGCTTGGCAGCCCAGACGGGTGAGCAGTTCTTC
NA	TRBV28	TRBJ2-7	NA	CASSLDRFYEQYF	TGTGCCAGCAGTTTAGACCGCTTCTACGAGCAGTACTTC
NA	TRBV20-1	TRBJ2-7	TRBD2	CSAARAGGIMSYEQYF	TGCAGTGCTGCCAGAGCGGGAGGGATAATGTCCTACGAGCAGTACTTC
few	TRBV25-1	TRBJ2-5	NA	CASSVRGRKRETQYF	TGTGCCAGCAGTGTTCGTGGGAGGAAAAGAGAGACCCAGTACTTC
NA	TRBV10-3	TRBJ2-7	NA	CAIGTSSYEQYF	TGTGCCATAGGGACTTCGTCCTACGAGCAGTACTTC
NA	TRBV18	TRBJ2-7	TRBD2	CASSPQRDAYEQYF	TGTGCCAGCTCACCACAGCGGGACGCCTACGAGCAGTACTTC
NA	TRBV5-5	TRBJ1-5	TRBD1	CASSPGTGAFHAQPQHF	TGTGCCAGCAGCCCGGGGACAGGAGCGTTCCATGCGCAGCCCCAGCATTTT
few	TRBV5-1	TRBJ2-3	TRBD2	CASSLVAGATDTQYF	TGCGCCAGCAGCTTGGTAGCGGGGGCCACAGATACGCAGTATTTT